These 23 T cell receptor beta chains share one sample of origin, sequenced in a study of regulatory T cells in long-lasting Graves disease. Arm-PCR with iRepertoire HTBI primers amplified the CDR3 regions for these TCR beta libraries. TCRdb passed the multiplex PCR reads through MiXCR, listing each CDR3 protein once. The sample lists fewer than 600,000 distinct CDR3 sequences; around a fifth were seen once. Time point here: persistent/refractory GD, antithyroid drugs over 5 years with positive TRAb. The TCR library was made from RNA extracted from PBMCs. This specimen was peripheral blood mononuclear cells (PBMCs), taken when the disease was refractory, from a patient treated with antithyroid drugs. These receptors all come from a female donor with Graves disease.

The J gene is TRBJ2-1, the V gene TRBV20-1; 7 positions match TRBD1. This CDR3 comprises 15 residues. Germline V gives CDR1 DFQATT, CDR2 SNEGSKA (reference sequence). Unmatched junction bases numbered 10, after V lost 0 bases and J lost 8 bases. CDR3 DNA: TGCAGTGCTAGAGATCTACGGGACAGCAGAGATGAGCAGTTCTTC. As protein: CSARDLRDSRDEQFF.

The sample holds many counts of this clonotype. The rearrangement links TRBV2 to TRBJ1-5, with no clear D. V gave up 3 bases and J gave up 4 bases, with 10 bases separating them. CDR1 is SNHLY, CDR2 FYNNEI, per germline. This CDR3 spans 14 amino acids. For the CDR3, the DNA is TGTGCCAGCAGTGACCAACCTGGAAATCAGCCCCAGCATTTT. Encoded protein: CASSDQPGNQPQHF.

The J gene is TRBJ2-7, the V gene TRBV7-2; TRBD1 agrees at 8 bases. Looked up from germline, CDR1 is SGHTA and CDR2 is FQGNSA. V lost 5 bases, J lost 0 bases, and 6 bases stayed unmatched. The CDR3 spans 15 residues. CDR3 bases: TGTGCCAGCAGCCCCAGGACAGGGCCCTCCTACGAGCAGTACTTC. Translating gives CASSPRTGPSYEQYF.

In its sample, this clonotype was seen many times. The chain carries TRBV15 and TRBJ2-7, with a tentative D call TRBD1 (6 bases). The CDR3 is 15 residues long. Germline assignment: CDR1 LNHNV and CDR2 YYDKDF (reference sequence). Deletions cut 4 bases from V and 0 bases from J, with 13 bases between. CDR3 DNA: TGTGCCACCAGCACCACAGGGTATCCCTCCTACGAGCAGTACTTC. Amino acids: CATSTTGYPSYEQYF.

J is TRBJ2-3 and V is TRBV6-5; D remains ambiguous. The CDR3 consists of 14 residues. Germline V gene lookup returns CDR1 MNHEY and CDR2 SVGAGI. Between the trimmed V and J ends, which lost 0 bases and 0 bases, there was a span of 4 bases. The CDR3 loop is CASSYSVSTDTQYF. In DNA, the CDR3 is TGTGCCAGCAGTTACTCCGTTAGCACAGATACGCAGTATTTT.

The chain uses TRBV7-9 and TRBJ2-3; 7 bases line up with TRBD1. Per the germline V gene, CDR1 is SEHNR and CDR2 is FQNEAQ (reference sequence). J was trimmed by 0 bases and V by 5 bases; bases with no gene match: 17. This CDR3 is built from 19 residues. CDR3 DNA: TGTGCCAGCAGCCTCCTTGGGACAGAGGGGAATAGGAGCACAGATACGCAGTATTTT. This sequence encodes CASSLLGTEGNRSTDTQYF.

The gene calls are TRBV19 and TRBJ1-4; possible D gene TRBD1, 6 bases. The CDR3 contains 18 residues. CDR1 LNHDA and CDR2 SQIVND come from the germline V gene (reference sequence). With 3 bases removed from V and 0 bases from J, the gap between germline ends came to 17 bases. CDR3 residues: CASSINREKTTTNEKLFF. DNA for the CDR3: TGTGCCAGTAGTATCAACAGGGAGAAGACAACAACTAATGAAAAACTGTTTTTT. The whole variable domain, remainder taken from reference TRBV19 and TRBJ1-4, is DGGITQSPKYLFRKEGQNVTLSCEQNLNHDAMYWYRQDPGQGLRLIYYSQIVNDFQKGDIAEGYSVSREKKESFPLTVTSAQKNPTAFYLCASSINREKTTTNEKLFFGSGTQLSVL.

About this clonotype itself: A junction boundary mismatches the germline segment, possibly from a read error. The rearrangement uses TRBV6-5 and TRBJ2-7; D gene unclear. The CDR3 extends over 12 amino acids. CDR1 is MNHEY and CDR2 is SVGAGI in the germline V gene. CDR3 sequence reads: CASSFSSYKQYF. CDR3 DNA sequence: TGTGCCAGCAGTTTTAGTTCCTACAAGCAGTACTTC.

This clonotype was recorded at least ten times. The chain has TRBV2 and TRBJ1-1, with D possibly matching TRBD1 (5 bases). Trimming pared 1 base from V and 6 bases from J, leaving 12 bases between. Germline assignment: CDR1 SNHLY and CDR2 FYNNEI. The length of the CDR3 is 14 residues. CDR3 in amino acids: CASSEGRRGAEAFF. The CDR3 region has the DNA TGTGCCAGCAGTGAAGGGCGGAGGGGTGCTGAAGCTTTCTTT.

J is TRBJ2-1 and V is TRBV12-3 or TRBV12-4; 11 nucleotides align to TRBD2. There are 15 residues in the CDR3. With V trimmed by 6 bases and J by 6 bases, 7 bases remained unmatched. CDR3 region: CASRIAGGPVNEQFF. CDR3 bases: TGTGCCAGCAGGATAGCGGGAGGGCCGGTCAATGAGCAGTTCTTC.

This chain connects TRBV27 to TRBJ1-6; no clear D gene. V dropped 3 bases and J dropped 8 bases, with 8 bases sitting between them. The CDR3 has 13 residues. Germline-derived CDR1 and CDR2 are MNHEY and SMNVEV (reference sequence). DNA for the CDR3: TGTGCCAGCAGTTTCAAAAGCCATTCACCCCTCCACTTT. Translating it yields CASSFKSHSPLHF.

DNA of the CDR3: TGTGCCAGCTCACCACAACTGATGAACACTGAAGCTTTCTTT. It yields the protein CASSPQLMNTEAFF. The chain joins TRBV18 to TRBJ1-1; no clear D. V lost 1 base, J lost 0 bases, and 6 bases lay in between. This CDR3 is 14 amino acids long. Per the germline V gene, CDR1 is KGHSH and CDR2 is LQKENI.

At least ten counts were recorded for this clonotype. The J gene is TRBJ1-1, the V gene TRBV27, with unresolved D. Germline V gene sequence: CDR1 MNHEY, CDR2 SMNVEV (reference sequence). The V end lost 4 bases, the J end lost 7 bases, and 19 bases lay between the germline ends. This CDR3 spans 15 amino acids. The CDR3 loop reads CASSSPLLSTNEAFF. CDR3 in DNA: TGTGCCAGCAGTTCACCCTTGCTCAGTACCAATGAAGCTTTCTTT.

The chain recombines TRBV25-1 with TRBJ2-2; weak D call: TRBD2 (5 bases). The CDR3 totals 16 residues. Deletions cut 0 bases from V and 1 base from J, with 9 bases between. Germline loops: CDR1 MGHDK, CDR2 SYGVNS. CDR3 amino acids: CASSEYSSRNTGELFF. Here the CDR3 DNA reads TGTGCCAGCAGTGAATACTCTAGCAGGAACACCGGGGAGCTGTTTTTT.

Concerning this clonotype itself: Sequence at one end of the junction differs from germline and may be a read error. The gene calls are TRBV11-2 and TRBJ1-2; 7 bases match TRBD1. CDR3 size: 14 residues. CDR1 SGHAT and CDR2 FQNNGV come from the germline V gene. The DNA for the CDR3 is TGTGCCAGCAGCTTAGCGGGGGGACAGTATGGCTACATCTTC. The encoded protein is CASSLAGGQYGYIF. Filled out from reference TRBV11-2 and TRBJ1-2, the complete variable domain reads EAGVAQSPRYKIIEKRQSVAFWCNPISGHATLYWYQQILGQGPKLLIQFQNNGVVDDSQLPKDRFSAERLKGVDSTLKIQPAKLEDSAVYLCASSLAGGQYGYIFGSGTRLTVV.

This clonotype was observed many times. The chain combines TRBV20-1 with TRBJ2-7, with D tentatively TRBD1 (5 bases). The CDR3 is 13 residues long. The germline V and J ends were trimmed by 5 bases and 2 bases, with 13 bases remaining between them. From germline, CDR1 is DFQATT and CDR2 SNEGSKA (reference sequence). This chain's CDR3 is CSAPPTDTYEQYF. Here the CDR3 DNA reads TGCAGTGCTCCACCGACAGATACCTACGAGCAGTACTTC.

The sample holds many counts of this clonotype. The chain carries TRBV6-1 and TRBJ2-7, with D perhaps matching TRBD1 (5 bases). This CDR3 is 13 amino acids long. Trimming took 9 bases from V and 1 from J, leaving 13 bases between them. Per germline, CDR1 MNHNS and CDR2 SASEGT. The DNA of the CDR3 is TGTGCCAGTTGCACAGGTGGATCCTACGAGCAGTACTTC. Translation gives CASCTGGSYEQYF.

The genes are TRBV4-1 and TRBJ1-4, with D hard to call. Per germline, CDR1 MGHRA and CDR2 YSYEKL. The CDR3 consists of 16 residues. V shed 2 bases and J shed 6 bases, with 16 bases lying between them. The CDR3 reads CASSQFVGASDEKLFF. CDR3 in DNA: TGCGCCAGCAGCCAATTCGTCGGCGCGTCGGATGAAAAACTGTTTTTT.

This clonotype occurred a few times. The rearrangement uses TRBV6-5 and TRBJ1-5; D not resolved. CDR1 and CDR2 (germline): MNHEY, SVGAGI. The CDR3 is 14 amino acids. With 2 bases removed from V and 6 bases from J, the gap between germline ends came to 11 bases. As DNA, the CDR3 is TGTGCCAGCAGTTACCCGCGGAAAGGTCAGCCCCAGCATTTT. It encodes CASSYPRKGQPQHF.

The V gene is TRBV27, the J gene TRBJ2-7; a weak D match, TRBD1 (5 bases). The CDR3 runs to 13 residues. Germline assignment: CDR1 MNHEY and CDR2 SMNVEV (reference sequence). With 5 bases removed from V and 4 bases from J, the gap between germline ends came to 12 bases. CDR3 DNA sequence: TGTGCCAGCAGTCCTTTTAAGGGGTACGAGCAGTACTTC. Translated, it gives CASSPFKGYEQYF.

The chain employs TRBV20-1 and TRBJ2-4; 15 nucleotides align to TRBD2. The CDR3 runs to 18 residues. The V gene's germline CDR1 is DFQATT and CDR2 SNEGSKA (reference sequence). Losses at the gene ends were 4 bases for V and 8 bases for J; bases not matched to a gene: 15. The CDR3 loop is CSAKPPGLAGGAGDIQYF. The CDR3 DNA follows: TGCAGTGCTAAACCTCCGGGACTAGCGGGAGGAGCGGGCGACATTCAGTACTTC.

Ten or more counts support this clonotype. This sequence joins TRBV28 and TRBJ2-7; 10 bases agree with TRBD1. The length of the CDR3 is 15 residues. The junction had 12 bases not matched to a gene; V was cut back by 6 bases and J by 7 bases. Germline CDR1 MDHEN, CDR2 SYDVKM. CDR3 region: CASSSPGTGAGEQYF. CDR3 coding DNA: TGTGCCAGCAGCTCCCCCGGGACAGGGGCGGGAGAGCAGTACTTC.

This clonotype appeared many times. The rearrangement links TRBV6-1 to TRBJ1-5; tentatively, D is TRBD1 (6 bases). Germline V gene sequence: CDR1 MNHNS, CDR2 SASEGT. V was trimmed by 6 bases and J by 7 bases, leaving 25 bases between them. The CDR3 is 17 amino acids. The DNA for the CDR3 is TGTGCCAGCAGCGTACAGGGAACGGGGATAGCGGGGCAGCCCCAGCATTTT. Translation: CASSVQGTGIAGQPQHF.